Listed here are 12 T cell receptor beta chains from one sample, sequenced in a study of PD-1 blockade in mismatch repair-deficient tumors. Profiled with immunoSEQ multiplex PCR; TCRdb holds only in-frame clones, not every one. Among under 40,000 clones, approximately 80% were seen once, and the ten largest hold more than 1%. The sequencing here drew on PBMCs, taken less than 40 weeks after starting pembrolizumab. These receptors were collected from an adult with mismatch repair-deficient cancer.

This clone came up a few times. The chain recombines TRBV6-6 with TRBJ2-7; TRBD2 might be the D (5 bases). CDR3 size: 14 residues. Germline loops: CDR1 MNHNY, CDR2 SVGAGI (reference sequence). The V gene lost 0 bases and the J gene lost 3 bases, with 9 bases spanning the gap. This CDR3 is CASSYSQRVYEQYF. For the CDR3, the DNA is TGTGCCAGCAGTTACTCCCAGAGGGTCTACGAGCAGTACTTC.

This chain uses TRBV5-6 with TRBJ1-2; 8 bases agree with TRBD1. V shed 2 bases and J 4 bases; nucleotides not matched to a gene: 7. CDR3 length equals 15 residues. Germline V gene data show CDR1 as SGHDT and CDR2 as YYEEEE. The CDR3 DNA is TGTGCCAGCAGCTTATCAGGGGGCCGGGTCTATGGCTACACCTTC. Its translation is CASSLSGGRVYGYTF.

CDR3 sequence (DNA): TGCGCCAGCAGCTCCGGGACTAGCGGGAGCGGGGAGACCCAGTACTTC. Encoded protein: CASSSGTSGSGETQYF. The J gene is TRBJ2-5, the V gene TRBV5-1; 14 bases align to TRBD2. The CDR3 covers 16 residues. Germline V lookup: CDR1 SGHRS, CDR2 YFSETQ. Losses at the gene ends were 3 bases for V and 5 bases for J; bases not matched to a gene: 6.

The chain couples TRBV9 to TRBJ2-1, with 7 bases lining up with TRBD2. The CDR3 totals 15 residues. J lost 7 bases, V lost 4 bases, and 11 bases had no gene match. From germline, CDR1 is SGDLS and CDR2 YYNGEE. DNA for the CDR3: TGTGCCAGCAGCCCACTAGCGCATAAGGGGAATGAGCAGTTCTTC. Translation: CASSPLAHKGNEQFF. Filled out from reference TRBV9 and TRBJ2-1, the complete variable domain reads DSGVTQTPKHLITATGQRVTLRCSPRSGDLSVYWYQQSLDQGLQFLIQYYNGEERAKGNILERFSAQQFPDLHSELNLSSLELGDSALYFCASSPLAHKGNEQFFGPGTRLTVL.

The chain combines TRBV27 with TRBJ2-7; maybe TRBD1 (5 bases). Germline V gene sequence: CDR1 MNHEY, CDR2 SMNVEV (reference sequence). The CDR3 contains 15 residues. Deletions cut 3 bases from V and 1 base from J, with 13 bases between. CDR3 sequence reads: CASSFGRGASYEQYF. CDR3 sequence (DNA): TGTGCCAGCAGTTTTGGAAGGGGCGCTTCCTACGAGCAGTACTTC.

This clone was seen only once. One end of the junction does not line up with germline, which may come from a read error. V and J are TRBV7-8 and TRBJ2-1; TRBD2 matches 8 bases. This CDR3 has 15 amino acids. Germline CDR1 reads SGHVS; CDR2 reads FQNEAQ. The CDR3 region has the DNA TGTGCCAGCAGTTTAGTGGGGACTAGTATGGGTGAGCAGTTCTTC. Its translation: CASSLVGTSMGEQFF.

The chain combines TRBV19 with TRBJ2-4, with D unresolved. V lost 6 bases, J lost 7 bases, and 25 bases lay in between. The CDR3 consists of 17 residues. In germline, CDR1 is LNHDA, CDR2 SQIVND (reference sequence). The CDR3: CASSHNAGSVGWNIQYF. For the CDR3, the DNA is TGTGCCAGTAGCCACAATGCCGGGTCGGTGGGTTGGAACATTCAGTACTTC.

On this clone itself: A junction end diverges from the germline sequence, so it may reflect a read error. The V call is TRBV7-9, the J call TRBJ2-7; 8 nucleotides align to TRBD1. Per the germline V gene, CDR1 is SEHNR and CDR2 is FQNEAQ (reference sequence). CDR3 length: 14 residues. The CDR3 protein is CTSSPVGQAYEQYF. For the CDR3, the DNA is TGTACCAGCAGCCCGGTGGGACAGGCCTACGAGCAGTACTTC.

This rearrangement joins TRBV27 to TRBJ2-3; 7 nucleotides agree with TRBD1. Germline assignment: CDR1 MNHEY and CDR2 SMNVEV (reference sequence). V trimming: 3 bases; J trimming: 3 bases; junction bases outside the gene matches: 6. CDR3 size: 15 residues. CDR3 protein: CASSFQGGRTDTQYF. In nucleotides, the CDR3 is TGTGCCAGCAGTTTTCAAGGGGGCAGAACAGATACGCAGTATTTT.

The chain carries TRBV27 and TRBJ2-2, with 7 bases lining up with TRBD1. V lost 2 bases to trimming and J lost 6 bases; unmatched junction nucleotides: 9. Germline CDR1 reads MNHEY; CDR2 reads SMNVEV (reference sequence). The CDR3 consists of 16 residues. In DNA form, the CDR3 reads TGTGCCAGCAGTTTACCCTCCACAGGGACAGCCGGGGAGCTGTTTTTT. This gives the protein CASSLPSTGTAGELFF.

V and J are TRBV5-4 and TRBJ2-3; the match to TRBD2 covers 7 bases. The length of the CDR3 is 15 residues. Trimming removed 0 bases from V and 4 bases from J; junction bases left unmatched: 5. CDR1 is SGHNT and CDR2 is YYREEE in the germline V gene (reference sequence). The chain's CDR3 is CASSLASREADTQYF. Here the CDR3 DNA reads TGTGCCAGCAGCTTGGCATCACGGGAGGCAGATACGCAGTATTTT.

The gene calls are TRBV19 and TRBJ2-3, with 13 bases aligning to TRBD2. Germline CDR1 LNHDA, CDR2 SQIVND (reference sequence). The V and J ends lost 7 bases and 2 bases, in that order; junction bases with no gene match: 9. This CDR3 spans 17 amino acids. The DNA of the CDR3 is TGTGCCAGTAAGAGGACTAGCGGGAGCCAAGTCACAGATACGCAGTATTTT. It is translated as CASKRTSGSQVTDTQYF.